Listed below are T cell receptor beta chains from one sample, sequenced in a study of blood T cell repertoires in COVID-19. Using immunoSEQ multiplex PCR, the repertoire was profiled, and TCRdb retains in-frame clones only, with some absent. The sample records under 250,000 clones, over 75% being singletons. The sequenced material came from peripheral blood. The receptors shown here come from a man aged 50 or older with COVID-19, enrolled during active disease. Both conserved end residues are part of each CDR3. Each record gives: V gene, D gene, J gene, clone size, CDR3 DNA, CDR3 protein. The D gene is left open where the match is weak. Expanded clones get a size class; other rows say once, few or many, or leave the size out.

>TRBV18|.|TRBJ1-3|.
TGTGCCAGCTCACTACAACAGGAGTCTTCTGGAAACACCATATATTTT
CASSLQQESSGNTIYF
>TRBV6-4|.|TRBJ2-3|.
TGTGCCAGCAGTGAACTACTCGGAGATACGCAGTATTTT
CASSELLGDTQYF
>TRBV6-6|.|TRBJ2-5|.
TGTGCCAGCAGCCCGGGGGGGACAGCTCAAGAGACCCAGTACTTC
CASSPGGTAQETQYF
>TRBV3-1/TRBV3-2|TRBD1|TRBJ1-6|.
TGTGCCAGCAGCCGCCAGGGGGCCAATTCACCCCTCCACTTT
CASSRQGANSPLHF
>TRBV10-3|.|TRBJ2-1|.
TGTGCCATCAGTGAGTCGATTAGCCCCAGCGCCGGGAGTCATTCCTACAATGAGCAGTTCTTC
CAISESISPSAGSHSYNEQFF
>TRBV5-6|TRBD1|TRBJ2-7|.
TGTGCCAGCAGCGCAGGTCCGACAGGGGTCTACGAGCAGTACTTC
CASSAGPTGVYEQYF
>TRBV28|TRBD1|TRBJ1-4|once
TGTGCCAGCGGTAACAGGGGGCAAGGTGAAAAACTGTTTTTT
CASGNRGQGEKLFF
>TRBV2|.|TRBJ1-3|.
TGTGCCAGCAGTTACCAGGGGTCGGGAAACACCATATATTTT
CASSYQGSGNTIYF
>TRBV19|.|TRBJ2-7|.
TGTGCCAGTTCTCGGCAGGGCTACGAGCAGTACTTC
CASSRQGYEQYF
>TRBV19|TRBD2|TRBJ2-3|.
TGTGCCAGTAGTATAGTTGGCGGGGGGGGAGATACGCAGTATTTT
CASSIVGGGGDTQYF
>TRBV7-2|TRBD1|TRBJ1-2|.
TGTGCCAGCAGCTTAGGGCCCCCGACAGGGATCTATGGCTACACCTTC
CASSLGPPTGIYGYTF
>TRBV27|TRBD2|TRBJ2-7|once
TGTGCCAGCAGTCCTCGGACTAGCGGTGCGGGCTACGAGCAGTACTTC
CASSPRTSGAGYEQYF
>TRBV7-9|.|TRBJ2-7|.
TGTGCCAGCAGCCACGACACGCACTACGAGCAGTACTTC
CASSHDTHYEQYF
>TRBV6-5|TRBD1|TRBJ1-2|.
TGTGCCAGCAGCCTCACGGGACAGGTATTTGATGGCTACACCTTC
CASSLTGQVFDGYTF
>TRBV11-2|TRBD1|TRBJ1-2|.
TGTGCCAGCAGCATGAGGACAGGGCGCTACACCTTC
CASSMRTGRYTF
>TRBV29-1|TRBD1|TRBJ2-1|few
TGCAGCGTGGGACAGGGAGACTACAATGAGCAGTTCTTC
CSVGQGDYNEQFF
>TRBV19|.|TRBJ1-4|few
TGTGCCAGTAGTATACAACTCGCTGAAAAACTGTTTTTT
CASSIQLAEKLFF
>TRBV9|TRBD2|TRBJ2-7|.
TGTGCCAGCAGCGTAGGGGCTAGCGGGGGGTACGAGCAGTACTTC
CASSVGASGGYEQYF
>TRBV5-1|TRBD1|TRBJ1-6|.
TGCGCCAGCAGCTCGCAGGGGGCTGATAATTCACCCCTCCACTTT
CASSSQGADNSPLHF
>TRBV5-6|TRBD1|TRBJ2-7|.
TGTGCCAGCAGCTGGGGACAGCCCACAGCCACCTACGAGCAGTACTTC
CASSWGQPTATYEQYF
>TRBV5-6|.|TRBJ2-1|few
TGTGCCAGCAGCCCAGGAGCGCAGGGGAAGGGCAATGAGCAGTTCTTC
CASSPGAQGKGNEQFF
>TRBV5-4|TRBD2|TRBJ2-3|.
TGTGCCAGCAGCTTGCGGCTAGCGGACCCTAGCACAGATACGCAGTATTTT
CASSLRLADPSTDTQYF
>TRBV18|TRBD2|TRBJ2-2|.
TGTGCCAGCTCACCAGAGATAGCGGGAGTCTTGAACGGGGAGCTGTTTTTT
CASSPEIAGVLNGELFF
>TRBV7-3|TRBD2|TRBJ2-7|once
TGTGCCAGCAGCTCCACTAGCGGCTACGAGCAGTACTTC
CASSSTSGYEQYF
>TRBV3-1/TRBV3-2|.|TRBJ2-3|.
TGTGCCAGCAGCTCTCCAGGGACAGATACGCAGTATTTT
CASSSPGTDTQYF
>TRBV9|.|TRBJ1-1|.
TGTGCCAGCAGCGCCCCGACACGAAAGGGGTACACTGAAGCTTTCTTT
CASSAPTRKGYTEAFF
>TRBV2|.|TRBJ1-1|few
TGTGCCAGCAAGCGGGAGAGGGGCACTGAAGCTTTCTTT
CASKRERGTEAFF
>TRBV19|TRBD1|TRBJ1-3|.
TGTGCCAGTAGTTGGCAGGGGGCGGACACCATATATTTT
CASSWQGADTIYF
>TRBV7-6|.|TRBJ1-3|.
TGTGCCAGCAGCTTATACCTAGACTCTAGCTCTGGAAACACCATATATTTT
CASSLYLDSSSGNTIYF